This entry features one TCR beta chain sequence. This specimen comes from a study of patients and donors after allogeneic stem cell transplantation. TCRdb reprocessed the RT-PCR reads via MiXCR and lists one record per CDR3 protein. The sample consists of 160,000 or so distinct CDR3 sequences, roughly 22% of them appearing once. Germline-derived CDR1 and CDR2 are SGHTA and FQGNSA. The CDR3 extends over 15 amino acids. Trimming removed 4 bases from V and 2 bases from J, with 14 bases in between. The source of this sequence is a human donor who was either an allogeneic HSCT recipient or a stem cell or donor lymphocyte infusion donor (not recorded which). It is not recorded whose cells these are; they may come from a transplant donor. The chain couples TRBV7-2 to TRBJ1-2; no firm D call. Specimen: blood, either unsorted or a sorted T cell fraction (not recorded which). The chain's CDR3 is CASSSRFGMNYGYTF. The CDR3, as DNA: TGTGCCAGCAGCTCACGATTCGGCATGAACTATGGCTACACCTTC.